One sample yielded the 21 T cell receptor beta chains listed below, sequenced in a study of cytomegalovirus exposure and HLA in healthy donors. Researchers ran the PCR with 60 Vbeta and 13 Jbeta primers. TCRdb keeps only in-frame clones here, not all; method: immunoSEQ multiplex PCR. The sample lists under 200,000 clones; 80% to 90% were seen once. The sequenced sample was PBMCs. Every receptor here comes from a woman in her twenties or thirties in good health and CMV-seropositive.

The V and J genes are TRBV4-3 and TRBJ1-1; D may be TRBD1 (5 bases). V lost 0 bases and J 5 bases, leaving 10 bases between the germline ends. The CDR3 consists of 14 residues. Germline CDR1 LGHNA, CDR2 YSLEER. The CDR3 nucleotides read TGCGCCAGCAGCCAAGACGGCAGGGTTACTGAAGCTTTCTTT. Translation gives CASSQDGRVTEAFF.

The J gene is TRBJ2-7, the V gene TRBV28; 7 bases map to TRBD1. The CDR3 is made up of 12 amino acids. V lost 3 bases and J lost 6; bases outside the gene matches: 2. Germline-derived CDR1 and CDR2 are MDHEN and SYDVKM. In nucleotides, the CDR3 is TGTGCCAGCAGTTTTTCAGGGGGCGAGCAGTACTTC. Translated: CASSFSGGEQYF.

This chain uses TRBV9 with TRBJ2-5; TRBD1 matches at 9 bases. V dropped 3 bases and J dropped 0; count of bases not matched to a gene: 6. Germline CDR1 and CDR2: SGDLS and YYNGEE. The CDR3 runs 16 residues. DNA for the CDR3: TGTGCCAGCAGCGCCCCGGGACAGGGAGACCAAGAGACCCAGTACTTC. Protein sequence: CASSAPGQGDQETQYF.

This chain uses TRBV10-3 with TRBJ2-3; 9 bases are shared with TRBD2. Germline CDR1 reads ENHRY; CDR2 reads SYGVKD. The length of the CDR3 is 17 residues. With V trimmed by 8 bases and J by 1 base, 13 bases remained unmatched. CDR3 DNA: TGTGCCATCGGGGAGCGGGGGGTAGGCAGTGGCACAGATACGCAGTATTTT. Protein sequence: CAIGERGVGSGTDTQYF.

The gene calls are TRBV5-1 and TRBJ1-6, with no clear D. Per the germline V gene, CDR1 is SGHRS and CDR2 is YFSETQ. V dropped 7 bases and J dropped 0 bases, with 14 bases sitting between them. The CDR3 spans 16 residues. In DNA, the CDR3 is TGCGCCAGCTACGCCGGGGATAGCTCCTATAATTCACCCCTCCACTTT. This sequence encodes CASYAGDSSYNSPLHF.

The rearrangement joins TRBV7-8 to TRBJ1-2; D is unresolved. CDR3 size: 13 residues. Germline values: CDR1 SGHVS, CDR2 FQNEAQ. V lost 5 bases and J lost 3, with 10 bases in between. As DNA, the CDR3 is TGTGCCAGCAGCGAGGGCCGGGACTATGGCTACACCTTC. It encodes CASSEGRDYGYTF.

This rearrangement joins TRBV2 to TRBJ1-2; perhaps TRBD1 as D (6 bases). The CDR3 spans 16 residues. The germline gives CDR1 SNHLY, CDR2 FYNNEI. V was trimmed by 1 base and J by 0 bases, leaving 12 bases between them. CDR3 in amino acids: CASSEGGRQANYGYTF. CDR3 nucleotides: TGTGCCAGCAGTGAAGGGGGGCGTCAGGCTAACTATGGCTACACCTTC.

This clone was detected only once. The junction shows a germline mismatch at one end, possibly a read error. In DNA, the CDR3 is TGTTCCAGCAGCTTAGGTCTAGTGCCCCCATATACGCAGTATTTT. Amino acid sequence: CSSSLGLVPPYTQYF. The V and J genes are TRBV7-9 and TRBJ2-3, with D hard to call. In germline, CDR1 is SEHNR, CDR2 FQNEAQ (reference sequence). The CDR3 length is 15 residues. Drawing the rest from reference TRBV7-9 and TRBJ2-3, the complete variable domain is DTGVSQNPRHKITKRGQNVTFRCDPISEHNRLYWYRQTLGQGPEFLTYFQNEAQLEKSRLLSDRFSAERPKGSFSTLEIQRTEQGDSAMYLCSSSLGLVPPYTQYFGPGTRLTVL.

The J gene is TRBJ2-2, the V gene TRBV5-1, with TRBD1 as a possible D gene (6 bases). The CDR3 covers 14 residues. V gave up 5 bases and J gave up 4 bases, with 12 bases separating them. Germline V CDR1 and CDR2: SGHRS, YFSETQ. CDR3: CASSQDRPTGELFF. CDR3 nucleotide sequence: TGCGCCAGCAGTCAGGACAGACCCACCGGGGAGCTGTTTTTT.

This chain joins TRBV2 and TRBJ2-1; maybe TRBD1 (5 bases). The ends were cut back, 2 bases at V and 16 bases at J, with 18 bases in the middle. This CDR3 has 13 residues. From germline, CDR1 is SNHLY and CDR2 FYNNEI. CDR3 nucleotides: TGTGCCAGCAGTGAAAAAATATCGGGCAGGGAATTCTTC. Protein: CASSEKISGREFF.

This chain uses TRBV27 with TRBJ2-1; 9 bases fit TRBD1. The CDR3 is 16 residues long. Germline CDR1 is MNHEY and CDR2 is SMNVEV (reference sequence). The V gene end was trimmed by 3 bases and the J gene end by 3 bases; junction bases not matched to a gene: 6. CDR3 DNA sequence: TGTGCCAGCAGTTTTGAATCGACAGGGGGCTACAATGAGCAGTTCTTC. This encodes CASSFESTGGYNEQFF.

The chain employs TRBV6-1 and TRBJ1-6; D is unresolved. The CDR3 is made up of 15 amino acids. Germline CDR1 reads MNHNS; CDR2 reads SASEGT. V was cut by 8 bases and J by 4 bases, with 15 bases left in between. The CDR3 loop reads CASSGRSAYNSPLHF. CDR3 sequence (DNA): TGTGCCAGCTCCGGGAGGAGCGCGTATAATTCACCCCTCCACTTT.

V is TRBV9 and J is TRBJ2-7, with 7 bases matching TRBD1. With V trimmed by 4 bases and J by 2 bases, 6 bases remained unmatched. This CDR3 contains 14 residues. The germline gives CDR1 SGDLS, CDR2 YYNGEE. CDR3 bases: TGTGCCAGCAGCCCATACAGGGGAACCTACGAGCAGTACTTC. Translation gives CASSPYRGTYEQYF. Full variable domain (rest looked up from reference TRBV9 and TRBJ2-7): DSGVTQTPKHLITATGQRVTLRCSPRSGDLSVYWYQQSLDQGLQFLIQYYNGEERAKGNILERFSAQQFPDLHSELNLSSLELGDSALYFCASSPYRGTYEQYFGPGTRLTVT.

The chain employs TRBV2 and TRBJ2-2; 9 bases line up with TRBD2. This CDR3 has 16 residues. Trimming at V came to 6 bases and at J to 7 bases, leaving 12 bases not matched to a gene. CDR1 is SNHLY, CDR2 FYNNEI, per germline. The CDR3 reads CASSPRGGARSGELFF. The DNA for the CDR3 is TGTGCCAGCAGCCCCCGCGGGGGGGCTCGTAGCGGGGAGCTGTTTTTT. Drawing the rest from reference TRBV2 and TRBJ2-2, the complete variable domain is EPEVTQTPSHQVTQMGQEVILRCVPISNHLYFYWYRQILGQKVEFLVSFYNNEISEKSEIFDDQFSVERPDGSNFTLKIRSTKLEDSAMYFCASSPRGGARSGELFFGEGSRLTVL.

The rearrangement uses TRBV19 and TRBJ2-7, with 8 bases lining up with TRBD1. The length of the CDR3 is 15 residues. Trimming cost V 3 bases and J 4 bases; bases outside gene matches: 8. Germline V gene lookup returns CDR1 LNHDA and CDR2 SQIVND (reference sequence). The CDR3 reads CASSIEWGQVYEQYF. The DNA for the CDR3 is TGTGCCAGTAGTATCGAGTGGGGACAGGTGTACGAGCAGTACTTC.

The chain joins TRBV10-1 to TRBJ1-5; D is possibly TRBD1 (6 bases). Germline V gene lookup returns CDR1 WNHNN and CDR2 SYGVQD (reference sequence). V was shortened by 10 bases and J by 2 bases, with 15 bases between the two germline ends. The CDR3 spans 14 residues. CDR3 loop: CATTQGVGNQPQHF. CDR3 bases: TGCGCCACTACACAGGGAGTGGGCAATCAGCCCCAGCATTTT.

This chain uses TRBV19 with TRBJ1-1; no clear D gene. There are 14 residues in the CDR3. V was clipped by 7 bases and J by 5 bases, with 17 bases between them. Germline V gene lookup returns CDR1 LNHDA and CDR2 SQIVND (reference sequence). CDR3 nucleotides: TGTGCCAGTATGAGGGCGAGGAACCGGACTGAAGCTTTCTTT. It specifies CASMRARNRTEAFF.

V usage is TRBV6-1 and J usage is TRBJ1-4, with D possibly being TRBD1 (6 bases). V was clipped by 5 bases and J by 8 bases, with 15 bases between them. The V gene's germline CDR1 is MNHNS and CDR2 SASEGT. This CDR3 contains 14 residues. CDR3 in amino acids: CASSRTVEIEKLFF. The CDR3 nucleotides are TGTGCCAGCAGTCGGACAGTGGAAATCGAAAAACTGTTTTTT.

The V and J genes are TRBV11-1 and TRBJ2-3, with D possibly being TRBD2 (6 bases). V was clipped by 3 bases and J by 2 bases, with 12 bases between them. In germline, CDR1 is SGHAT, CDR2 FQDESV (reference sequence). There are 15 residues in the CDR3. Written as DNA, the CDR3 is TGTGCCAGCAGCTTGGGGCTAGCGAACACAGATACGCAGTATTTT. Its translation is CASSLGLANTDTQYF.

The chain is built from TRBV5-1 and TRBJ1-3; 8 positions agree with TRBD1. The CDR3 runs to 15 residues. With 3 bases clipped from V and 4 bases from J, the junction kept 6 bases outside the gene matches. Germline V CDR1 and CDR2: SGHRS, YFSETQ. The CDR3 region has the DNA TGCGCCAGCAGCTCCACGACAGGGGCAGGAAACACCATATATTTT. Protein: CASSSTTGAGNTIYF.

The gene calls are TRBV4-1 and TRBJ2-3, with a possible D match to TRBD1 (5 bases). Trimming removed 4 bases from V and 4 bases from J, with 27 bases in between. The CDR3 has 19 amino acids. Germline V gives CDR1 MGHRA, CDR2 YSYEKL. Written as DNA, the CDR3 is TGCGCCAGCAGCCTATCATATACGACAGTGAAGACTCCCGCAGATACGCAGTATTTT. Translation: CASSLSYTTVKTPADTQYF.